This T cell receptor beta chain originates from a study of T cell responses to AZD1222 COVID-19 vaccine. Regarding the study as a whole: Reportedly, nearly half the spike-specific TCRs target unmutated variant regions. Donors, mostly white British, included more females; clonal diversity was possibly underestimated. Compared with day 0, the breadth and depth of the Spike-specific TCR repertoire rose significantly after two doses of AZD1222.

Some clones are missing from TCRdb's copy, which holds only in-frame ones; the method was immunoSEQ multiplex PCR. Of 150,000 to 250,000 clones in the sample, approximately 89% were seen once. This CDR3 region has 12 residues. Germline V CDR1 and CDR2: MRHNA, SNTAGT. V shed 6 bases, J shed 14 bases, and the junction held 8 bases outside the gene matches. As regards this clone: The antigen remains unidentified.

The sample here was peripheral blood, taken 28 days after the second AZD1222 dose. This receptor was identified in an adult who received the AZD1222 COVID-19 vaccine. The gene calls are TRBV6-4 and TRBJ2-1; 9 bases agree with TRBD2. The CDR3 is CASRKTSGREFF. In nucleotides, the CDR3 is TGTGCCAGCAGAAAGACTAGCGGAAGAGAGTTCTTC.